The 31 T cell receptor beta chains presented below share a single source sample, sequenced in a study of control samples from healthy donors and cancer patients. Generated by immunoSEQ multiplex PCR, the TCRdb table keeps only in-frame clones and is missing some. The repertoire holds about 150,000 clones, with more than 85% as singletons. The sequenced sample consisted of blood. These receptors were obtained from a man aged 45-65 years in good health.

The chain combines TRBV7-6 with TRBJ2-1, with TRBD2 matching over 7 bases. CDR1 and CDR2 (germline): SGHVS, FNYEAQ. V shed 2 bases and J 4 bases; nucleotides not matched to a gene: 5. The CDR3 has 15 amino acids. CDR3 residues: CASSLRREGYNEQFF. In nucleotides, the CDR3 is TGTGCCAGCAGCTTAAGGAGGGAGGGATACAATGAGCAGTTCTTC.

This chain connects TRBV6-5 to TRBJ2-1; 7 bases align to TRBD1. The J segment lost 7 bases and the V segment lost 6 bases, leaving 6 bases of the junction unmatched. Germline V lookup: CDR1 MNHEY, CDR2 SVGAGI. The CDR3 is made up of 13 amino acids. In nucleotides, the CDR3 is TGTGCCAGCAGCCCGACAGGGTTGAATGAGCAGTTCTTC. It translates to CASSPTGLNEQFF.

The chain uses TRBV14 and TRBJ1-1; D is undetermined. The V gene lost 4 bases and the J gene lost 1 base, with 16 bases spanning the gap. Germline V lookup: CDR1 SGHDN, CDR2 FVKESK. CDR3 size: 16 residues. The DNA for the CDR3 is TGTGCCAGCAGCCGAATACGGGGAGCAGCGAACACTGAAGCTTTCTTT. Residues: CASSRIRGAANTEAFF.

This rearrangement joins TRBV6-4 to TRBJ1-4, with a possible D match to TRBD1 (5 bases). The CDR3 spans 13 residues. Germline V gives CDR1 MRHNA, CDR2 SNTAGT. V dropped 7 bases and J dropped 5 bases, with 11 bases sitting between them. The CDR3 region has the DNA TGTGCCAGCACAACGGGACCCAATGAAAAACTGTTTTTT. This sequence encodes CASTTGPNEKLFF.

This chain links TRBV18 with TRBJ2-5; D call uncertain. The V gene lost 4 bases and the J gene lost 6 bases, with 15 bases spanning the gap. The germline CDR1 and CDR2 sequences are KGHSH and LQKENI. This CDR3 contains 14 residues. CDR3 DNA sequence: TGTGCCAGCTCACAGGGCGAGTCCGTAAAGACCCAGTACTTC. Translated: CASSQGESVKTQYF.

The CDR3 DNA reads as TGTGCCAGTAGAACGGCAGGGGGCGGCAATCAGCCCCAGCATTTT. Its translation is CASRTAGGGNQPQHF. The rearrangement joins TRBV19 to TRBJ1-5, with 8 bases matching TRBD1. With 6 bases clipped from V and 2 bases from J, the junction kept 6 bases outside the gene matches. The CDR3 sequence is 15 residues long. Germline V lookup: CDR1 LNHDA, CDR2 SQIVND (reference sequence).

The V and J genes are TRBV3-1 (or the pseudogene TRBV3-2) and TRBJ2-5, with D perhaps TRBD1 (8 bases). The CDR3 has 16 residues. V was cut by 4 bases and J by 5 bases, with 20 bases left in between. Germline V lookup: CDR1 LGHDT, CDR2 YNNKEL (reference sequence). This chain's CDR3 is CASSPMLYRGGETQYF. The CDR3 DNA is TGTGCCAGCAGCCCTATGCTCTACAGGGGGGGGGAGACCCAGTACTTC.

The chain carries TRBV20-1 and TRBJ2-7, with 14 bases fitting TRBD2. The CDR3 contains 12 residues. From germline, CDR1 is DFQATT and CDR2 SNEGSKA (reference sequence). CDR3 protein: CSASKGTSGSLV. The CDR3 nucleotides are TGCAGTGCTAGTAAGGGGACTAGCGGGAGTCTTGTC.

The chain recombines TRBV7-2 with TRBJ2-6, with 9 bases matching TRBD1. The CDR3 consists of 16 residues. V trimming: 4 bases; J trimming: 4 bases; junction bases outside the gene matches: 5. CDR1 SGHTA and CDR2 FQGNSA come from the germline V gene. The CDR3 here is CASSSGTGLGANVLTF. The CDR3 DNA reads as TGTGCCAGCAGCTCGGGGACAGGGCTGGGGGCCAACGTCCTGACTTTC.

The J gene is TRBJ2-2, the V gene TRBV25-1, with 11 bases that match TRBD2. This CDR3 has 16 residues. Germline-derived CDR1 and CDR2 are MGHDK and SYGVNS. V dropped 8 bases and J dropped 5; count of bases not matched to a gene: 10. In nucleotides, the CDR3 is TGTGCCAGCGGAATGGTGACTAGCGGGAAAACCGGGGAGCTGTTTTTT. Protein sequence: CASGMVTSGKTGELFF. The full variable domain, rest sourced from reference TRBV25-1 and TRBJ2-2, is EADIYQTPRYLVIGTGKKITLECSQTMGHDKMYWYQQDPGMELHLIHYSYGVNSTEKGDLSSESTVSRIRTEHFPLTLESARPSHTSQYLCASGMVTSGKTGELFFGEGSRLTVL.

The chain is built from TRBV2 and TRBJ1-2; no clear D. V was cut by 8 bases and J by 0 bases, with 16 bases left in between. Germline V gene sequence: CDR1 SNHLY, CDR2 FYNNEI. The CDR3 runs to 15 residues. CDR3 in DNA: TGTGCCAGCTCCCCCTGGGCAGGTGCTAACTATGGCTACACCTTC. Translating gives CASSPWAGANYGYTF.

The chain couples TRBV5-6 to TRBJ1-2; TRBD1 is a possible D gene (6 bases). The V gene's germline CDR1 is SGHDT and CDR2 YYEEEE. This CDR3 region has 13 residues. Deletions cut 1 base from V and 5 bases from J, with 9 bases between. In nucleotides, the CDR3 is TGTGCCAGCAGCTTGCGAGGACAGTATGGCTACACCTTC. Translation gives CASSLRGQYGYTF.

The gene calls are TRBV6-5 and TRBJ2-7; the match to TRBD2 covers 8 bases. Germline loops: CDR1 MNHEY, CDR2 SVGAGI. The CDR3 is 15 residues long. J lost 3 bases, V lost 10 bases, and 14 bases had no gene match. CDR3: CATASGRAPVYEQYF. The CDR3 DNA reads TGTGCCACCGCCAGCGGGAGAGCCCCGGTCTACGAGCAGTACTTC.

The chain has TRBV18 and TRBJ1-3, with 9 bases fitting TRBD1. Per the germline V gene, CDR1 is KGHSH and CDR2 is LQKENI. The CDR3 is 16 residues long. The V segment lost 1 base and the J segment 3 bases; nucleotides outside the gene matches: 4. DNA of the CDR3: TGTGCCAGCTCACCACAACAGGGGGCACATGGAAACACCATATATTTT. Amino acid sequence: CASSPQQGAHGNTIYF.

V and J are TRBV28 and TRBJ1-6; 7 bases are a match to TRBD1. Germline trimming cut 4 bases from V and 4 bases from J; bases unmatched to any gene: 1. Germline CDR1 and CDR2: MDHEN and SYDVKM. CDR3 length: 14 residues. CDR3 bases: TGTGCCAGCAGTTCGACAGGGTATAATTCACCCCTCCACTTT. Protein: CASSSTGYNSPLHF.

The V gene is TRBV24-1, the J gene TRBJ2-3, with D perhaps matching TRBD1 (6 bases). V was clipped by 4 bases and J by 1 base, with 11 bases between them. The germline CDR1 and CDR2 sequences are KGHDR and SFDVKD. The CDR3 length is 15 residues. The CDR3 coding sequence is TGTGCCACCAGTGACAGGGGAAGGGGCACAGATACGCAGTATTTT. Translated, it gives CATSDRGRGTDTQYF.

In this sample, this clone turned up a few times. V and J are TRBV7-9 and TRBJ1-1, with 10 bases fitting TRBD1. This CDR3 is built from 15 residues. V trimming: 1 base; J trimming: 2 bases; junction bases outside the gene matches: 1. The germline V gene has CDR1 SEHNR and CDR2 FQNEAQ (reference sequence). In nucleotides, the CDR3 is TGTGCCAGCAGCTTAGGACAGGGGGCAAACACTGAAGCTTTCTTT. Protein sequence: CASSLGQGANTEAFF.

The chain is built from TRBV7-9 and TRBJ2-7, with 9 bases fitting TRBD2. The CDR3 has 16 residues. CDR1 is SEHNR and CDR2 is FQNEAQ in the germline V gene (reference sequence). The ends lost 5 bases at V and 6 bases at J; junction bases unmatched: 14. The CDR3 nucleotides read TGTGCCAGCAGCCCACCAGTTAGCGGGAGAGTAAGCGAGCAGTACTTC. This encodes CASSPPVSGRVSEQYF.

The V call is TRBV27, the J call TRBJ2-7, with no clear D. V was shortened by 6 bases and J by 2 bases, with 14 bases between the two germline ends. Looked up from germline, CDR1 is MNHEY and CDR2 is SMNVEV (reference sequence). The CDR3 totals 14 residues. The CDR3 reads CASSSFASAYEQYF. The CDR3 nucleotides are TGTGCCAGCAGCTCCTTCGCGAGCGCCTACGAGCAGTACTTC.

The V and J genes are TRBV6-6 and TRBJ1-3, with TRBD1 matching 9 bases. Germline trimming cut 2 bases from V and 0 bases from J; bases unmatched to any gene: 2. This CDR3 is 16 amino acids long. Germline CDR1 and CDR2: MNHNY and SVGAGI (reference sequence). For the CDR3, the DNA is TGTGCCAGCAGTTACGGGGGACAGGGCTCTGGAAACACCATATATTTT. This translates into CASSYGGQGSGNTIYF.

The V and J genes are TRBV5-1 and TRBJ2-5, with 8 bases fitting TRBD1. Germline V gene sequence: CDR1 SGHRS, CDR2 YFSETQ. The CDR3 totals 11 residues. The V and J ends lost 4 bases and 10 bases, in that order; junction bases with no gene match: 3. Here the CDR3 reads CASSPDRVQYF. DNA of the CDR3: TGCGCCAGCAGCCCGGACAGGGTCCAGTACTTC.

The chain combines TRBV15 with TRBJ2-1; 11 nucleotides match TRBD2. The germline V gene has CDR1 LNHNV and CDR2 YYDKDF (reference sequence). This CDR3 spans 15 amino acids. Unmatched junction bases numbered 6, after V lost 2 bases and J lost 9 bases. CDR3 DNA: TGTGCCACCAGCAGAACTAGCGGGAGAGGGGGTGAGCAGTTCTTC. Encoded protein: CATSRTSGRGGEQFF.

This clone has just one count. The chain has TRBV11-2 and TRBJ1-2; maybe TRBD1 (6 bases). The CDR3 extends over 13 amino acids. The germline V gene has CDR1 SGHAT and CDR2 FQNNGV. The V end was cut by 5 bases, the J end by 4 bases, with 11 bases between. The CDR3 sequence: CASSPGQFYGYTF. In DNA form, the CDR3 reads TGTGCCAGCAGCCCCGGACAGTTCTATGGCTACACCTTC.

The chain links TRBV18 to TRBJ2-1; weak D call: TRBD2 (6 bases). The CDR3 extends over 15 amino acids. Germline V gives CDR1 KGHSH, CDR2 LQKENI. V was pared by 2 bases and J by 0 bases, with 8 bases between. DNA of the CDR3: TGTGCCAGCTCACCATGGAGGGTCTCCTACAATGAGCAGTTCTTC. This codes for CASSPWRVSYNEQFF.

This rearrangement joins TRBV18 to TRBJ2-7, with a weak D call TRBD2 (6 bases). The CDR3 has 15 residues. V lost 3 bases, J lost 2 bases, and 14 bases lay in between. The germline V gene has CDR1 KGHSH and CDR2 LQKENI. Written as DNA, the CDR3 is TGTGCCAGCTCACCTATGGGACGGGGGACCTACGAGCAGTACTTC. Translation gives CASSPMGRGTYEQYF.

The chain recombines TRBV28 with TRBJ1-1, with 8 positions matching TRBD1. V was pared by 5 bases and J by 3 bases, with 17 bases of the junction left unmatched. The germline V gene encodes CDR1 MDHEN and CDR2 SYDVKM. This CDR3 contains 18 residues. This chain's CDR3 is CASSRTGLNFRGDTEAFF. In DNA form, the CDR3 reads TGTGCCAGCAGTCGGACAGGGTTGAACTTCAGGGGAGACACTGAAGCTTTCTTT.

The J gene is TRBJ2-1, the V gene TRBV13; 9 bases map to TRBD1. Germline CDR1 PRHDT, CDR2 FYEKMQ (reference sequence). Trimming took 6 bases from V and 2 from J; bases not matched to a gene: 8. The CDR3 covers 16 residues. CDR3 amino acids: CASRARDRVTYNEQFF. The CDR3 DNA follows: TGTGCCAGCAGGGCCCGGGACAGGGTCACCTACAATGAGCAGTTCTTC.

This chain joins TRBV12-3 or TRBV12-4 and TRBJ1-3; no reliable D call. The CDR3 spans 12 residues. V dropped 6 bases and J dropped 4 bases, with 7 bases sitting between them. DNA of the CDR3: TGTGCCAGCAGGGCAGTGGGAAACACCATATATTTT. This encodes CASRAVGNTIYF.

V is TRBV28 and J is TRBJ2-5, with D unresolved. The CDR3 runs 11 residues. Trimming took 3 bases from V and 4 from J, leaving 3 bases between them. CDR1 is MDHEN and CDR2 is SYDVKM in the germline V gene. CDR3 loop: CASSFGETQYF. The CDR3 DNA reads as TGTGCCAGCAGTTTTGGAGAGACCCAGTACTTC.

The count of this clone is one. The CDR3 DNA reads TGTGCCAGTCGTAGGGACAGAACCTACTCTGGGGCCAACGTCCTGACTTTC. This codes for CASRRDRTYSGANVLTF. The V and J genes are TRBV19 and TRBJ2-6; 7 nucleotides agree with TRBD1. CDR3 length: 17 amino acids. Germline CDR1 and CDR2: LNHDA and SQIVND (reference sequence). The junction had 10 bases not matched to a gene; V was cut back by 8 bases and J by 0 bases.

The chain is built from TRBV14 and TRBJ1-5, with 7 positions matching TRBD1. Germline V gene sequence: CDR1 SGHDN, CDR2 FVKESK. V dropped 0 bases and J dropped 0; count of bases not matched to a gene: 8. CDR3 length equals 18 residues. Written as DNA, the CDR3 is TGTGCCAGCAGCCAAGAGGCCGGGACAGAGTTTAGCAATCAGCCCCAGCATTTT. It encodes CASSQEAGTEFSNQPQHF.